This passage covers 12 T cell receptor beta chains from one sample sequenced in a study of regulatory T cells in long-lasting Graves disease (dated by TCRdb to the early 2020s). The method behind the library was multiplex PCR. Sequencing was performed on an Illumina HiSeq 4000. TCR beta libraries were built with iRepertoire HTBI primers and Arm-PCR amplification of CDR3 regions. TCRdb trimmed public reads at Q25 via fastp, called clones via MiXCR and kept in-frame beta chains. All rows with the same CDR3 protein become a single entry with the most common DNA and genes. Recorded for this sample are about 380,000 distinct CDR3 sequences; around 16% of them occurred a single time. In total, the top ten clones hold 22% of the sample. The sample's time point label is to be understood as: newly diagnosed GD, antithyroid drugs for less than 3 months. RNA was extracted from PBMCs in TRIzol for both TCR sequencing and RNA sequencing.

This sample comprised peripheral blood mononuclear cells (PBMCs), obtained at new diagnosis, from a patient treated with antithyroid drugs. Receptors originate from a female donor with Graves disease.

This clonotype was observed many times. This chain links TRBV28 with TRBJ1-3, with D perhaps matching TRBD1 (5 bases). CDR3 length: 16 amino acids. The V and J ends lost 8 bases and 0 bases respectively, with 17 bases between them. Germline V lookup: CDR1 MDHEN, CDR2 SYDVKM. CDR3 nucleotides: TGTGCCAGCCGAGGGTGGGGGACGATCTCTGGAAACACCATATATTTT. Translating it yields CASRGWGTISGNTIYF.

This clonotype was detected ten times or more. The J gene is TRBJ1-1, the V gene TRBV6-1; D unclear. The CDR3 sequence is 13 residues long. Trimming removed 2 bases from V and 6 bases from J, with 10 bases in between. Germline V gene sequence: CDR1 MNHNS, CDR2 SASEGT. In nucleotides, the CDR3 is TGTGCCAGCAGTGAATTGGGTCGGGCTGAAGCTTTCTTT. Translating gives CASSELGRAEAFF.

This clonotype was seen repeatedly, ten times or more. J is TRBJ2-7 and V is TRBV11-2; 9 bases match TRBD1. V was clipped by 5 bases and J by 2 bases; unmatched bases: 16. Germline CDR1 and CDR2: SGHAT and FQNNGV. There are 18 residues in the CDR3. CDR3 sequence reads: CASSPLNRGRRQTYEQYF. DNA for the CDR3: TGTGCCAGCAGCCCACTTAACAGGGGGCGGCGGCAAACCTACGAGCAGTACTTC.

The chain carries TRBV7-9 and TRBJ2-1; 10 positions agree with TRBD2. This CDR3 region has 15 residues. Germline CDR1 SEHNR, CDR2 FQNEAQ (reference sequence). J was trimmed by 3 bases and V by 4 bases; bases with no gene match: 3. Here the CDR3 reads CASSSSGGVYNEQFF. In DNA, the CDR3 is TGTGCCAGCAGCTCAAGCGGGGGGGTCTACAATGAGCAGTTCTTC.

This clonotype was seen repeatedly, ten times or more. J is TRBJ2-2 and V is TRBV9; 9 bases are shared with TRBD2. Trimming cost V 0 bases and J 6 bases; bases outside gene matches: 9. The germline CDR1 and CDR2 sequences are SGDLS and YYNGEE. The CDR3 spans 17 residues. CDR3 DNA sequence: TGTGCCAGCAGCGTAGGAGGTTTGATAGCGGGAGCCGGGGAGCTGTTTTTT. Translated: CASSVGGLIAGAGELFF.

Remarks on this clonotype: A much larger clone differs by one base, so this may be a read error. The J gene is TRBJ2-4, the V gene TRBV9; TRBD2 matches at 12 bases. CDR1 is SGDLS, CDR2 YYNGEE, per germline. The length of the CDR3 is 19 residues. Germline trimming cut 0 bases from V and 13 bases from J; bases unmatched to any gene: 20. CDR3 residues: CASSVVASGRASTYNEQYF. For the CDR3, the DNA is TGTGCCAGCAGCGTAGTGGCTAGCGGGAGGGCCAGCACCTACAATGAGCAGTACTTC.

The chain joins TRBV5-6 to TRBJ1-6; 10 bases map to TRBD1. V lost 5 bases to trimming and J lost 10 bases; unmatched junction nucleotides: 12. This CDR3 has 16 residues. In germline, CDR1 is SGHDT, CDR2 YYEEEE. The CDR3 DNA sequence: TGTGCCAGCAGGCGACAGGGGGCGCAGGAAAGCTCACCCCTCCACTTT. This translates into CASRRQGAQESSPLHF. The whole variable domain, filled in from reference TRBV5-6 and TRBJ1-6, reads DAGVTQSPTHLIKTRGQQVTLRCSPKSGHDTVSWYQQALGQGPQFIFQYYEEEERQRGNFPDRFSGHQFPNYSSELNVNALLLGDSALYLCASRRQGAQESSPLHFGNGTRLTVT.

In its sample, this clonotype was seen many times. The chain recombines TRBV7-8 with TRBJ2-3; D might be TRBD2 (5 bases). CDR1 and CDR2 from the germline V gene are SGHVS and FQNEAQ. Trimming removed 5 bases at V and 5 bases at J, with 8 bases between. This CDR3 has 12 residues. CDR3 region: CASSAAGDTQYF. The CDR3 region has the DNA TGTGCCAGCAGCGCGGCGGGAGATACGCAGTATTTT.

This clonotype was observed many times. V and J are TRBV20-1 and TRBJ1-2, with D possibly matching TRBD1 (6 bases). The germline V and J ends were trimmed by 3 bases and 6 bases, with 26 bases remaining between them. Germline V lookup: CDR1 DFQATT, CDR2 SNEGSKA (reference sequence). The CDR3 is 17 residues long. The CDR3 region has the DNA TGCAGTGCTAGTGACTTACAATTGGGCAGGGGAATCGATGGCTACACCTTC. Its protein product is CSASDLQLGRGIDGYTF.

This clonotype has more than one count but fewer than ten. The chain has TRBV2 and TRBJ2-3; tentative D call: TRBD2 (5 bases). Per the germline V gene, CDR1 is SNHLY and CDR2 is FYNNEI. The V end was cut by 6 bases, the J end by 6 bases, with 19 bases between. This CDR3 is 15 amino acids long. The CDR3 spells CASSPTVPGSDTQYF. The CDR3 nucleotides are TGTGCCAGCAGCCCGACTGTGCCGGGGTCTGATACGCAGTATTTT.

This clonotype came up many times. The chain has TRBV20-1 and TRBJ2-4; TRBD1 aligns across 7 bases. The CDR3 length is 13 residues. The ends lost 4 bases at V and 3 bases at J; junction bases unmatched: 3. The germline CDR1 and CDR2 sequences are DFQATT and SNEGSKA (reference sequence). For the CDR3, the DNA is TGCAGTGCTATCAGGGACAGCAAAAACATTCAGTACTTC. This encodes CSAIRDSKNIQYF.

This clonotype has a count of ten or more. V is TRBV20-1 and J is TRBJ1-2; D uncertain. The ends were cut back, 0 bases at V and 8 bases at J, with 16 bases in the middle. The CDR3 length is 14 residues. Germline V gives CDR1 DFQATT, CDR2 SNEGSKA (reference sequence). CDR3: CSARDTGVVGGYTF. The DNA of the CDR3 is TGCAGTGCTAGAGATACCGGCGTGGTCGGAGGCTACACCTTC.